This passage covers 19 T cell receptor beta chains from one sample sequenced in a study of Ad26.COV2.S vaccination and SARS-CoV-2 variants. Treatment here: roughly 19 received Ad26.COV2.S at low or high dose, single or two shots; about 5 received placebo; per-sample allocation not given. Day 63 following the first vaccine or placebo injection was when the samples were taken. TCRdb's copy holds only in-frame clones and misses some; the assay was immunoSEQ multiplex PCR. The repertoire holds about 320,000 clones, with roughly 90% as singletons. The specimen comprised peripheral blood, sampled in a trial of Ad26.COV2.S vaccine versus placebo. The receptors were gathered from a person aged 18-65 years who received the Ad26.COV2.S COVID-19 vaccine or a placebo.

V usage is TRBV7-9 and J usage is TRBJ1-3; D is perhaps TRBD1 (6 bases). Trimming cost V 1 base and J 9 bases, with 13 bases left between them. The V gene's germline CDR1 is SEHNR and CDR2 FQNEAQ (reference sequence). The CDR3 spans 14 residues. This CDR3 is CASSLVNREVTIYF. In DNA form, the CDR3 reads TGTGCCAGCAGCTTAGTCAACAGGGAGGTCACCATATATTTT.

The chain recombines TRBV14 with TRBJ1-6; D uncertain. The ends were cut back, 1 base at V and 5 bases at J, with 9 bases in the middle. Germline CDR1 reads SGHDN; CDR2 reads FVKESK. The CDR3 extends over 15 amino acids. This CDR3 reads CASSQGVSDNSPLHF. The CDR3, as DNA: TGTGCCAGCAGCCAAGGGGTCAGTGATAATTCACCCCTCCACTTT.

This clone was recorded once. The chain carries TRBV3-1 (or the pseudogene TRBV3-2) and TRBJ2-4, with 13 bases lining up with TRBD2. The CDR3 has 17 residues. The V gene's germline CDR1 is LGHDT and CDR2 YNNKEL (reference sequence). The V segment lost 6 bases and the J segment 9 bases; nucleotides outside the gene matches: 14. The CDR3 loop reads CASSQRLTSGRPGIQYF. In nucleotides, the CDR3 is TGTGCCAGCAGTCAGCGTTTGACTAGCGGGAGGCCTGGCATTCAGTACTTC.

V usage is TRBV29-1 and J usage is TRBJ1-1; no firm D call. Germline loops: CDR1 SQVTM, CDR2 ANQGSEA. The germline V and J ends were trimmed by 3 bases and 1 base, with 12 bases remaining between them. This CDR3 is built from 14 residues. The DNA for the CDR3 is TGCAGCGTTGACCGAGGCCCCGCGAACACTGAAGCTTTCTTT. It yields the protein CSVDRGPANTEAFF. Drawing the rest from reference TRBV29-1 and TRBJ1-1, the complete variable domain is SAVISQKPSRDICQRGTSLTIQCQVDSQVTMMFWYRQQPGQSLTLIATANQGSEATYESGFVIDKFPISRPNLTFSTLTVSNMSPEDSSIYLCSVDRGPANTEAFFGQGTRLTVV.

Details on this clone: At one of its ends the junction is not consistent with the germline gene, which may arise from a read error. The V call is TRBV5-1, the J call TRBJ1-2; possibly TRBD1 for D (5 bases). The CDR3 loop spans 14 amino acids. CDR1 is SGHRS, CDR2 YFSETQ, per germline. CDR3 nucleotide sequence: TGCGCCAGCAGCCCGCCCGGGGGGGGAGCACAGGTCCTCTTC. Amino acid sequence: CASSPPGGGAQVLF.

The rearrangement joins TRBV9 to TRBJ2-1, with D possibly being TRBD2 (6 bases). The V gene lost 2 bases and the J gene lost 1 base, with 10 bases spanning the gap. Per the germline V gene, CDR1 is SGDLS and CDR2 is YYNGEE. The CDR3 is 15 residues long. CDR3 coding DNA: TGTGCCAGCAGCGTCGTAGCGGATTCCTACAATGAGCAGTTCTTC. Translating gives CASSVVADSYNEQFF.

The chain is built from TRBV7-9 and TRBJ1-2; D may be TRBD1 (5 bases). The CDR3 spans 16 residues. The V end lost 5 bases, the J end lost 4 bases, and 20 bases lay between the germline ends. CDR1 and CDR2 (germline): SEHNR, FQNEAQ (reference sequence). CDR3 protein: CASSPRRGPSGYGYTF. In nucleotides, the CDR3 is TGTGCCAGCAGCCCCCGGAGGGGCCCTTCGGGCTATGGCTACACCTTC. The whole variable domain, remainder taken from reference TRBV7-9 and TRBJ1-2, is DTGVSQNPRHKITKRGQNVTFRCDPISEHNRLYWYRQTLGQGPEFLTYFQNEAQLEKSRLLSDRFSAERPKGSFSTLEIQRTEQGDSAMYLCASSPRRGPSGYGYTFGSGTRLTVV.

V gene TRBV12-3 or TRBV12-4 combines with J gene TRBJ2-4; the D call may be TRBD1 or TRBD2 (5 bases each). This CDR3 is built from 13 residues. The germline V and J ends were trimmed by 4 bases and 10 bases, with 14 bases remaining between them. The CDR3: CASSYEGPLIQYF. The CDR3 DNA follows: TGTGCCAGCAGTTACGAGGGGCCCCTGATTCAGTACTTC.

J is TRBJ2-7 and V is TRBV4-3; tentatively, D is TRBD1 (6 bases). This CDR3 is 15 amino acids long. Germline CDR1 and CDR2: LGHNA and YSLEER. The V end was cut by 0 bases, the J end by 2 bases, with 11 bases between. The CDR3 here is CASSQEGQLTYEQYF. CDR3 DNA sequence: TGCGCCAGCAGCCAAGAAGGACAGTTGACCTACGAGCAGTACTTC.

V usage is TRBV6-5 and J usage is TRBJ1-2; TRBD1 matches 9 bases. V trimming: 7 bases; J trimming: 5 bases; junction bases outside the gene matches: 8. Per germline, CDR1 MNHEY and CDR2 SVGAGI. The CDR3 length is 14 residues. The CDR3 region is CASNNIQGAYGYTF. In DNA form, the CDR3 reads TGTGCCAGCAACAATATACAGGGGGCTTATGGCTACACCTTC.

The rearrangement links TRBV18 to TRBJ2-5; TRBD1 aligns across 7 bases. The ends lost 5 bases at V and 2 bases at J; junction bases unmatched: 5. This CDR3 is built from 14 residues. Germline CDR1 KGHSH, CDR2 LQKENI. CDR3 protein: CASSFNRGQETQYF. Written as DNA, the CDR3 is TGTGCCAGCTCATTCAACAGGGGTCAAGAGACCCAGTACTTC.

The rearrangement uses TRBV7-2 and TRBJ2-1; D remains ambiguous. This CDR3 is 14 amino acids long. Germline loops: CDR1 SGHTA, CDR2 FQGNSA. Trimming removed 6 bases from V and 0 bases from J, with 9 bases in between. The CDR3 sequence is CASRTPGSYNEQFF. Here the CDR3 DNA reads TGTGCCAGCAGGACCCCCGGCTCCTACAATGAGCAGTTCTTC.

The rearrangement links TRBV7-2 to TRBJ1-3, with D unclear. The CDR3 consists of 16 residues. Germline V lookup: CDR1 SGHTA, CDR2 FQGNSA. V lost 5 bases and J 0 bases, leaving 14 bases between the germline ends. The CDR3, as DNA: TGTGCCAGCAGCCGCACCGGGTCGAGCTCTGGAAACACCATATATTTT. Translation gives CASSRTGSSSGNTIYF.

The chain employs TRBV6-2 or TRBV6-3 and TRBJ1-1, with D uncertain. This CDR3 contains 15 residues. Trimming pared 6 bases from V and 5 bases from J, leaving 19 bases between. Germline CDR1 is MNHEY and CDR2 is SVGEGT. The chain's CDR3 is CASRPEGLRYTEAFF. The CDR3 region has the DNA TGTGCCAGCAGGCCTGAAGGTCTGCGGTATACTGAAGCTTTCTTT.

The chain has TRBV6-6 and TRBJ2-1; 9 bases map to TRBD2. Germline CDR1 is MNHNY and CDR2 is SVGAGI (reference sequence). There are 15 residues in the CDR3. After removal of 6 bases from V and 6 bases from J, the junction contained 9 bases not matched to a gene. The CDR3 loop is CASSPFSGGGNEQFF. For the CDR3, the DNA is TGTGCCAGCAGCCCCTTTAGCGGGGGTGGCAATGAGCAGTTCTTC.

This sequence joins TRBV7-2 and TRBJ1-1; D uncertain. V was pared by 5 bases and J by 4 bases, with 17 bases between. CDR3 length: 15 amino acids. CDR1 and CDR2 (germline): SGHTA, FQGNSA. CDR3 coding DNA: TGTGCCAGCAGCCTCGTTCTTGGCGGGCGCACTGAAGCTTTCTTT. It encodes CASSLVLGGRTEAFF. Looking up the rest from reference TRBV7-2 and TRBJ1-1 gives the full variable domain: GAGVSQSPSNKVTEKGKDVELRCDPISGHTALYWYRQSLGQGLEFLIYFQGNSAPDKSGLPSDRFSAERTGGSVSTLTIQRTQQEDSAVYLCASSLVLGGRTEAFFGQGTRLTVV.

For this clone: Other DNA sequences in this sample translate to the same CDR3. The chain has TRBV19 and TRBJ1-1; no reliable D call. The CDR3 extends over 14 amino acids. V gave up 1 base and J gave up 0 bases, with 6 bases separating them. Germline lookup yields CDR1 LNHDA and CDR2 SQIVND (reference sequence). The CDR3 coding sequence is TGTGCCAGTAGTATAGGTCTCATGAACACTGAAGCTTTCTTT. Translation gives CASSIGLMNTEAFF.

This chain connects TRBV28 to TRBJ1-1, with D tentatively TRBD1 (5 bases). The germline gives CDR1 MDHEN, CDR2 SYDVKM. This CDR3 comprises 12 residues. The V and J ends lost 8 bases and 1 base respectively, with 8 bases between them. For the CDR3, the DNA is TGTGCCAGCGCGGACAAGAACACTGAAGCTTTCTTT. Its protein product is CASADKNTEAFF.

This CDR3 is CASSLEGSGGSNTGELFF. CDR3 coding DNA: TGTGCCAGCAGCTTGGAGGGTAGCGGGGGGTCCAACACCGGGGAGCTGTTTTTT. J is TRBJ2-2 and V is TRBV5-4; 10 positions agree with TRBD2. CDR3 size: 18 residues. The trim removed 0 bases at V and 2 bases at J, leaving 7 bases unmatched. Germline CDR1 is SGHNT and CDR2 is YYREEE (reference sequence).